This T cell receptor beta chain was observed in a study of beta chain features in type 1 diabetes. Findings and limits, study-wide: Patients with type 1 diabetes carried fewer insertions and had more deletions at their VDJ junctions. Still unanswered here is whether HLA type influences TCRB rearrangement. When Type 1 diabetes patients were examined, their TCRB CDR3s proved moderately but significantly shorter in all four CD4+ subsets.

As every portion of the isolated RNA was reverse transcribed, the sequencing read expressed TCRB transcripts. Naive, central memory and regulatory T cell samples averaged about 3.57 million reads. The method was immunoSEQ multiplex PCR; TCRdb's version includes in-frame clones alone and lacks a portion of them. The sample consists of roughly 180,000 clones, around 8% of them appearing once. The CDR3 extends over 16 amino acids. Deletions cut 0 bases from V and 0 bases from J, with 10 bases between. Germline V gene data show CDR1 as SGDLS and CDR2 as YYNGEE. Only a few counts were recorded for this clone. The antigen is unknown.

Sequencing was carried out using central memory CD4+ T cells from blood. This clonotype was sampled from a woman aged 40 to 55 with type 1 diabetes. J is TRBJ2-1 and V is TRBV9, with a possible D match to TRBD2 (6 bases). The CDR3 loop is CASSVDNSGSYNEQFF. CDR3 in DNA: TGTGCCAGCAGCGTAGATAATAGCGGCTCCTACAATGAGCAGTTCTTC.